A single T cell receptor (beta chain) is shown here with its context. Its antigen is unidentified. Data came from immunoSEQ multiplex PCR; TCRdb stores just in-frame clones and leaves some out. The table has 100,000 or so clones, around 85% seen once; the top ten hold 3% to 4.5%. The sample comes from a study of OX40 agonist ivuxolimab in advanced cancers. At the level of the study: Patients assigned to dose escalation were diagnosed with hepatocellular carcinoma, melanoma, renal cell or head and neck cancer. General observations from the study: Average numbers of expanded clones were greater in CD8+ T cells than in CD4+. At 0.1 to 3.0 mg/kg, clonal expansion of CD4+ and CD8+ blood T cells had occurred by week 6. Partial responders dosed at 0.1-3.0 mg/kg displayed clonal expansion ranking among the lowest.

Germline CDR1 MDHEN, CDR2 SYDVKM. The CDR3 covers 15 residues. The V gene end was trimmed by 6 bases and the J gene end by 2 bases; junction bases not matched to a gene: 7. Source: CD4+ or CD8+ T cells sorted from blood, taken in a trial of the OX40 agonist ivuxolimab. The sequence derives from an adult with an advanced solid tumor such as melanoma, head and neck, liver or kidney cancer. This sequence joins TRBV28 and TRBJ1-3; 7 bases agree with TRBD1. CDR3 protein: CASSQGQLAGNTIYF. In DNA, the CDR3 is TGTGCCAGCAGCCAGGGACAGTTGGCTGGAAACACCATATATTTT. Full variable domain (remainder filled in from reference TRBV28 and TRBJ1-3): DVKVTQSSRYLVKRTGEKVFLECVQDMDHENMFWYRQDPGLGLRLIYFSYDVKMKEKGDIPEGYSVSREKKERFSLILESASTNQTSMYLCASSQGQLAGNTIYFGEGSWLTVV.